This T cell receptor beta chain was sequenced during a study of T cells in localized non-small cell lung cancer (dated by TCRdb to 2019 to 2021). In the study overall: T cell repertoires of about 240 early-stage NSCLC patients were analyzed, with tumors being compared against uninvolved tumor-adjacent lungs. The cohort was made up of around 240 treatment-naive NSCLC patients whose localized lung tumors had been resected. NSCLC patients had a mean age of around 61 years, and more than 120 were male and about a hundred female.

At diagnosis, tumor, uninvolved tumor-adjacent lung and peripheral blood were collected and then preserved as a mix of FFPE and fresh-frozen material. Blood samples were analyzed as peripheral blood mononuclear cells for TCR repertoire profiling. The junction shows trimming of 4 bases on V and 0 bases on J, plus 16 bases between the germline ends. The CDR3 starts with the cysteine, ends with the phenylalanine, and has 17 residues. Solely the CDR3 DNA is kept, with 51 bases framed from the first base. Reading the germline V gene (reference sequence) gives CDR1 LNHDA and CDR2 SQIVND. Turning to this clone: The antigen it recognizes is unknown. Per-base qualities were not stored, and no clone one base away is much larger.

The immunoSEQ Assay was used to sequence TCR beta CDR3 regions from DNA. From the authors' description of their analysis: T cell density was computed as TCR beta template counts normalized to usable DNA estimated by amplifying housekeeping genes. The preseqR package was used to estimate richness by extrapolating to 400,000 templates for PBMC samples and to 120,000 templates for tissue samples. Clonality was taken to be one minus Pielou's evenness. Tissue-enriched TCRs were identified by differential abundance testing using productive amino-acid clonotypes, minimum total count 5 and alpha 0.1. The Jaccard Index and the Morisita Overlap Index were used to quantify repertoire overlap between compartments. GLIPH grouped TCR beta CDR3s together with public tetramer-defined viral CDR3s, and a viral motif had to include at least three viral sequences and show V-gene enrichment. TCRdb mirrors the immuneACCESS table, restricted to in-frame sequences. Some clones are absent from its copies; in checked studies, under half trace to an unresolved V gene, and the reason for the others is unknown. The V and J calls and clone size are taken from that table; D and trimming were inferred from the DNA. The sample table contains about 25,000 clones; only one count was recorded for around 88% of them. The biggest ten clones account for approximately 9.4% of the sample.

Study-level results and caveats: Because multi-region sequencing of the tumors was not done, intratumor heterogeneity could not be ruled out. The highest T cell clonality was observed in uninvolved tumor-adjacent lung, where clonality exceeded that of tumor, suggesting that antigenic responses were more focused in uninvolved tumor-adjacent lung. Because the study design was exploratory, TCR variables were selected using unadjusted p-values without false-discovery rate correction. A median of about 55 of the top 100 tumor clones were detected in paired uninvolved adjacent lung, and some 28 of these tumor clones were also found among the top 100 clones of the paired uninvolved adjacent lung. Longer overall survival was associated with higher T cell density in blood, whereas shorter survival was associated with higher clonality in adjacent lung.

In this chain, TRBV19 is recombined with TRBJ1-5, and possibly TRBD1, on 6 matching bases. The clonotype comes from a woman aged 35 to 69 with stage III lung adenocarcinoma. This sample comprised peripheral blood mononuclear cells, obtained before any cancer treatment. The DNA sequence reads TGTGCCAGTAGTAATAGACAGGTTCCTAATAGCAATCAGCCCCAGCATTTT. This yields the protein CASSNRQVPNSNQPQHF. Where the CDR3 stops, the reference TRBV19 and TRBJ1-5 genes take over; the full variable domain is DGGITQSPKYLFRKEGQNVTLSCEQNLNHDAMYWYRQDPGQGLRLIYYSQIVNDFQKGDIAEGYSVSREKKESFPLTVTSAQKNPTAFYLCASSNRQVPNSNQPQHFGDGTRLSIL.